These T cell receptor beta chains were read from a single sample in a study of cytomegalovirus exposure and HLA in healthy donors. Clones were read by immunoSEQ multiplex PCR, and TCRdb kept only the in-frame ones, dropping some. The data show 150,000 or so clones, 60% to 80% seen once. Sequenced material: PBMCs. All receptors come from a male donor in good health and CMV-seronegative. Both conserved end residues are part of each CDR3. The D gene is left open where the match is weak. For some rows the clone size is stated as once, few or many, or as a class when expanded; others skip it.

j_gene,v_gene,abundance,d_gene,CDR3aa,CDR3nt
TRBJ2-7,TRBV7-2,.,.,CASVDSYEQYF,TGTGCCAGCGTAGACAGCTACGAGCAGTACTTC
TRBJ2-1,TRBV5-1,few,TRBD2,CASNPGLAGYNEQFF,TGCGCCAGCAATCCCGGACTAGCGGGATACAATGAGCAGTTCTTC
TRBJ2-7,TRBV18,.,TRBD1,CASSPSLGQGTRHEQYF,TGTGCCAGCTCACCTTCGCTAGGACAGGGCACTAGGCACGAGCAGTACTTC
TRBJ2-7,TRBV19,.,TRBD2,CASSINPGLAFDEQYF,TGTGCCAGTAGTATCAACCCGGGACTAGCTTTCGACGAGCAGTACTTC
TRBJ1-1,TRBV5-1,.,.,CASSPDRTSSEAFF,TGCGCCAGCAGCCCAGACAGGACCTCCTCTGAAGCTTTCTTT
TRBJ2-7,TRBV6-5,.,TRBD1,CASSMTGPQGQYF,TGTGCCAGCAGTATGACAGGGCCCCAAGGGCAGTACTTC
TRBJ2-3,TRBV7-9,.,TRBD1,CSSSLTGGSTDTQYF,TGTTCCAGCAGCTTGACAGGGGGGTCGACAGATACGCAGTATTTT
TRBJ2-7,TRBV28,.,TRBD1,CACRSDRGLYEQYF,TGTGCCTGCCGTAGTGACAGGGGCCTCTACGAGCAGTACTTC
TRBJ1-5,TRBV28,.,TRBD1,CASSWGQNNQPQHF,TGTGCCAGCAGTTGGGGACAGAACAATCAGCCCCAGCATTTT
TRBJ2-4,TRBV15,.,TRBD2,CATSRDRGGWNIQYF,TGTGCCACCAGCAGAGATCGGGGGGGCTGGAACATTCAGTACTTC
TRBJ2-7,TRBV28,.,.,CASSLPSTSYEQYF,TGTGCCAGCAGTTTACCCTCTACTTCCTACGAGCAGTACTTC
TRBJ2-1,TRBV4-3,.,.,CASSQEVLASNEQFF,TGCGCCAGCAGCCAAGAGGTGCTAGCGTCGAATGAGCAGTTCTTC
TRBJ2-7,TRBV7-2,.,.,CASTLGSAIAHEQYF,TGTGCCAGCACCCTAGGCTCGGCTATCGCGCACGAGCAGTACTTC
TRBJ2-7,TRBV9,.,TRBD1,CASSFYGQGSDEQYF,TGTGCCAGCAGCTTCTATGGACAGGGGTCCGACGAGCAGTACTTC
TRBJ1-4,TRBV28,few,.,CASTKGRELTNEKLFF,TGTGCCAGCACCAAGGGACGGGAGCTGACGAATGAAAAACTGTTTTTT
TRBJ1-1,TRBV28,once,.,CAIRGSNTEAFF,TGTGCCATTAGGGGGTCTAACACTGAAGCTTTCTTT
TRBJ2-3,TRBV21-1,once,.,CASSKLTGAGESGTDTQYF,TGTGCCAGCAGCAAATTGACGGGGGCGGGGGAATCGGGCACAGATACGCAGTATTTT
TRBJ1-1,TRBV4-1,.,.,CASSQGLGRSLRTEAFF,TGCGCCAGCAGCCAAGGCCTAGGGAGATCCTTGAGGACTGAAGCTTTCTTT
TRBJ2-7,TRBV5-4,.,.,CASSLGGLTYEQYF,TGTGCCAGCAGCTTGGGCGGCTTGACCTACGAGCAGTACTTC
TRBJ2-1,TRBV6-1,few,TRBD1,CAILSRDRIYNEQFF,TGTGCCATCCTCTCCCGGGACAGGATTTACAATGAGCAGTTCTTC
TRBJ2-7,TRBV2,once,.,CASSEARQAYEQYF,TGTGCCAGCAGTGAAGCGCGGCAAGCCTACGAGCAGTACTTC
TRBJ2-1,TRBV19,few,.,CASSIRGNNEQFF,TGTGCCAGTAGTATAAGGGGAAACAATGAGCAGTTCTTC
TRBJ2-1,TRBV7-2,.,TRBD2,CASSLRAGEYNEQFF,TGTGCCAGCAGCTTAAGGGCGGGGGAGTACAATGAGCAGTTCTTC
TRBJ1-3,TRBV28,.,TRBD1,CATLTDRGRNTIYF,TGTGCCACCTTAACCGACAGGGGCCGAAACACCATATATTTT
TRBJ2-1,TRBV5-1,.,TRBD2,CASSTTSGNEQFF,TGCGCCAGCAGCACTACTAGCGGGAATGAGCAGTTCTTC
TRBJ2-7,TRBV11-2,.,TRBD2,CASSLGWGGTYYEQYF,TGTGCCAGCAGCTTAGGGTGGGGGGGAACTTACTACGAGCAGTACTTC